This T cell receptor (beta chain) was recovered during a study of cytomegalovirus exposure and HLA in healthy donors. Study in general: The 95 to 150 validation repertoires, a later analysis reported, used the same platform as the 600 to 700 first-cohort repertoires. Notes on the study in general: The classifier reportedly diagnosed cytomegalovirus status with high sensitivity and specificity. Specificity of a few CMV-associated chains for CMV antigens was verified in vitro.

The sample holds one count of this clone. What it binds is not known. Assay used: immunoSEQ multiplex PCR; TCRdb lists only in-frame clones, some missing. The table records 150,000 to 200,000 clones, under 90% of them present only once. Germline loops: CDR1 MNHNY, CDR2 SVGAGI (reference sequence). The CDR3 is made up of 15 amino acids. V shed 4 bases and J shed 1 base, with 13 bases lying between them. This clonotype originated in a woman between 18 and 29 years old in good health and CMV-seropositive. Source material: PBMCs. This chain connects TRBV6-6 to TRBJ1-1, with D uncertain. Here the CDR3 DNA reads TGTGCCAGCAGTTCTGGGAGGAGAGGGAACACTGAAGCTTTCTTT. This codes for CASSSGRRGNTEAFF.